This T cell receptor beta chain was recovered during a study of T cell repertoires in cytomegalovirus infection. Overall study: TCR beta signatures that were public indicated CMV infection and matching HLA type. Study conclusions and caveats: Cumulative public TCR beta family frequency identified CMV carriers with the relevant HLA. The ex vivo response showed dominance by HLA-C-restricted CMV-specific TCR beta clonotypes.

As to this clonotype: Its matching antigen is unknown.

TCRdb ran MiXCR on the reads and lists one entry per CDR3 protein. Seen here are 100,000 or so distinct CDR3 sequences, about 15% observed once, and the top ten hold roughly 8%. In germline, CDR1 is DFQATT, CDR2 SNEGSKA (reference sequence). The length of the CDR3 is 14 residues. V was clipped by 6 bases and J by 4 bases; unmatched bases: 9. Sequenced input: PBMCs. The clonotype comes from a human donor in good health (CMV status not recorded). Some clones in this sample may be carry-over from other donors' samples. The chain combines TRBV20-1 with TRBJ2-1; 7 positions match TRBD2. Here the CDR3 reads CSATSGVLYNEQFF. The DNA of the CDR3 is TGCAGTGCGACGAGCGGGGTCCTTTACAATGAGCAGTTCTTC.